The TCR beta chain described here comes from a study of CD8 T cells in Susac syndrome. With random hexamers, reverse transcription was performed on roughly 0.5 to 1 ug of RNA. immunoSEQ multiplex PCR amplified TCR beta CDR3 across 54 Vbeta, 13 Jbeta. TCRdb re-called the immunoSEQ multiplex PCR reads through MiXCR, storing one row per CDR3 protein. This table has around 130,000 distinct CDR3 sequences, 85% to 95% appearing once. The sample holds one count of this clonotype. The length of the CDR3 is 20 residues. The V gene end was trimmed by 1 base and the J gene end by 3 bases; junction bases not matched to a gene: 9. The germline V gene encodes CDR1 LNHNV and CDR2 YYDKDF (reference sequence). CD8+ and CD4+ T cells from blood underwent TCR beta sequencing. Those who served as multiple sclerosis controls were treatment-naive patients with stable or active relapsing-remitting disease. FACS enriched CD8+ TEMRA cells, while bulk CD8+ and CD4+ were negatively isolated.

The rearrangement uses TRBV15 and TRBJ2-1; 16 bases fit TRBD2. The receptor's source is a human donor with multiple sclerosis. Source material: CD4+ T cells from PBMCs. The CDR3 DNA sequence: TGTGCCACCAGCAGAGGGGTCGGGACTAGCGGGAGGGCCTACTACAATGAGCAGTTCTTC. Residues: CATSRGVGTSGRAYYNEQFF.